These 21 T cell receptor beta chains were sequenced from one sample in a study of shared clonotypes between healthy human individuals. Here immunoSEQ multiplex PCR was the method, and the copy in TCRdb shows in-frame clones only, minus some. The data hold over a million clones, with about 75% observed a single time. Source material: memory CD4+ T cells sorted from blood. The subset: CD45RA-negative fraction. The receptors here all came from a man between 18 and 29 years old in good health.

The CDR3: CASSLGQGSTDTQYF. CDR3 nucleotides: TGTGCCAGCAGCTTGGGGCAGGGCAGCACAGATACGCAGTATTTT. The genes are TRBV5-6 and TRBJ2-3; a possible D gene is TRBD1 (5 bases). V lost 0 bases and J 0 bases, leaving 8 bases between the germline ends. The germline CDR1 and CDR2 sequences are SGHDT and YYEEEE. The length of the CDR3 is 15 residues.

J is TRBJ2-1 and V is TRBV4-1, with 10 bases that match TRBD2. Germline trimming cut 0 bases from V and 5 bases from J; bases unmatched to any gene: 4. CDR3 length: 16 residues. Germline loops: CDR1 MGHRA, CDR2 YSYEKL. This chain's CDR3 is CASSQDGTSADNEQFF. The CDR3, as DNA: TGCGCCAGCAGCCAAGACGGGACTAGCGCCGACAATGAGCAGTTCTTC.

The CDR3 coding sequence is TGTGCCAGCAGCTTAGTTCAGAGCTCCTATAATTCACCCCTCCACTTT. As protein: CASSLVQSSYNSPLHF. V is TRBV7-9 and J is TRBJ1-6; the D is unclear. Germline V lookup: CDR1 SEHNR, CDR2 FQNEAQ (reference sequence). The CDR3 loop spans 16 amino acids. The V gene lost 1 base and the J gene lost 0 bases, with 7 bases spanning the gap.

In the case of this clone: The same CDR3 can be traced to other DNA sequences in this sample. This chain connects TRBV6-5 to TRBJ1-1; D is ambiguous. Germline V CDR1 and CDR2: MNHEY, SVGAGI. The CDR3 is 16 amino acids. With 0 bases removed from V and 0 bases from J, the gap between germline ends came to 11 bases. This CDR3 is CASSYSSGGMNTEAFF. The DNA of the CDR3 is TGTGCCAGCAGTTACTCGAGCGGCGGGATGAACACTGAAGCTTTCTTT.

The chain uses TRBV9 and TRBJ2-3; 9 nucleotides agree with TRBD2. V lost 3 bases, J lost 2 bases, and 19 bases stayed unmatched. The CDR3 extends over 20 amino acids. Germline V gene data show CDR1 as SGDLS and CDR2 as YYNGEE. The CDR3, as DNA: TGTGCCAGCAGCGCCAGCAAGCGGGGGGTGTCCGGGGTCTACACAGATACGCAGTATTTT. Translating gives CASSASKRGVSGVYTDTQYF.

The V and J genes are TRBV29-1 and TRBJ2-1, with D tentatively TRBD1 or TRBD2 (5 bases each). CDR1 and CDR2 (germline): SQVTM, ANQGSEA. The CDR3 has 14 amino acids. Trimming stripped 4 bases from V and 7 bases from J, with 17 bases between. The CDR3 nucleotides read TGCAGCGTTGCCCGGGACGGCCGAAGTAATGAGCAGTTCTTC. Protein sequence: CSVARDGRSNEQFF.

The rearrangement uses TRBV21-1 and TRBJ1-1. TRBV21-1 is designated a pseudogene. The CDR3 is 16 amino acids. The CDR3 here is CASSTHNWVGNDEAFF. In nucleotides, the CDR3 is TGTGCCAGCAGCACACATAACTGGGTCGGGAATGATGAAGCTTTCTTT.

This clone was seen more than once but under ten times. Other DNA sequences in this specimen translate into the identical CDR3. The rearrangement links TRBV5-1 to TRBJ1-3, with D hard to call. The CDR3 contains 14 residues. Germline loops: CDR1 SGHRS, CDR2 YFSETQ. The V and J ends lost 0 bases and 2 bases respectively, with 6 bases between them. This CDR3 is CASSLAGTGNTIYF. The CDR3 DNA follows: TGCGCCAGCAGCTTGGCCGGGACTGGAAACACCATATATTTT.

The rearrangement links TRBV7-6 to TRBJ2-7; 10 bases are shared with TRBD2. The CDR3 runs 16 residues. After removal of 9 bases from V and 0 bases from J, the junction contained 11 bases not matched to a gene. CDR1 SGHVS and CDR2 FNYEAQ come from the germline V gene. The CDR3 loop reads CARRGSGRPRSYEQYF. For the CDR3, the DNA is TGTGCCAGAAGGGGTAGCGGGAGGCCCCGCTCCTACGAGCAGTACTTC.

V and J are TRBV5-4 and TRBJ2-3, with a tentative D call TRBD1 (6 bases). V was pared by 6 bases and J by 4 bases, with 21 bases between. Per the germline V gene, CDR1 is SGHNT and CDR2 is YYREEE (reference sequence). The CDR3 is 16 amino acids. The CDR3 sequence: CASIPQGPIKADTQYF. The CDR3 DNA reads TGTGCCAGCATCCCCCAGGGGCCGATTAAGGCAGATACGCAGTATTTT.

About this clone: The sample contains more than one DNA sequence encoding this CDR3. The chain joins TRBV7-2 to TRBJ1-5; no clear D. Germline assignment: CDR1 SGHTA and CDR2 FQGNSA. The CDR3 length is 14 residues. Trimming pared 1 base from V and 2 bases from J, leaving 6 bases between. Here the CDR3 DNA reads TGTGCCAGCAGCTTAGGACGGGGCAATCAGCCCCAGCATTTT. Protein sequence: CASSLGRGNQPQHF.

This clone was observed a few times. The V gene is TRBV28, the J gene TRBJ1-2, with D uncertain. The V gene lost 3 bases and the J gene lost 8 bases, with 13 bases spanning the gap. Germline CDR1 is MDHEN and CDR2 is SYDVKM. The CDR3 runs 13 residues. The CDR3 DNA reads as TGTGCCAGCAGTTTGTCAAGTCAGTACGGCTACACCTTC. Protein: CASSLSSQYGYTF.

The V and J genes are TRBV6-6 and TRBJ1-5; D unresolved. The CDR3 extends over 12 amino acids. Trimming shortened V by 7 bases and J by 6 bases, and 10 bases separated the two germline ends. Germline loops: CDR1 MNHNY, CDR2 SVGAGI (reference sequence). The CDR3 coding sequence is TGTGCCAGCACGCGGGCTAGTCAGCCCCAGCATTTT. Translated: CASTRASQPQHF.

V gene TRBV5-1 combines with J gene TRBJ2-7, with D perhaps matching TRBD1 or TRBD2 (5 bases each). This CDR3 contains 14 residues. The V end lost 0 bases, the J end lost 5 bases, and 12 bases lay between the germline ends. Germline V gene lookup returns CDR1 SGHRS and CDR2 YFSETQ. In DNA form, the CDR3 reads TGCGCCAGCAGCTTGGAGGGACGTTCGAACGAGCAGTACTTC. This codes for CASSLEGRSNEQYF.

This clone was recorded only once. Given a much more abundant clone one base away, this may be a read error. This chain uses TRBV7-9 with TRBJ1-1; 7 positions agree with TRBD1. The CDR3 spans 13 residues. The J segment lost 1 base and the V segment lost 4 bases, leaving 0 bases of the junction unmatched. Germline CDR1 SEHNR, CDR2 FQNEAQ (reference sequence). CDR3 amino acids: CASSWTGNTEAFF. CDR3 bases: TGTGCCAGCAGCTGGACAGGGAACACTGAAGCTTTCTTT.

This clone was counted only a few times. The V call is TRBV27, the J call TRBJ2-7, with D unclear. Germline V CDR1 and CDR2: MNHEY, SMNVEV (reference sequence). Trimming left V 9 bases short and J 6 bases short, with 18 bases between. This CDR3 region has 13 residues. The CDR3 region is CASSPRPRGEQYF. The CDR3 DNA sequence: TGTGCCAGTTCGCCCCGTCCGCGAGGCGAGCAGTACTTC.

This clone was picked up one time. The chain carries TRBV11-2 and TRBJ1-5; D remains ambiguous. Trimming pared 5 bases from V and 3 bases from J, leaving 8 bases between. Germline V lookup: CDR1 SGHAT, CDR2 FQNNGV. This CDR3 contains 13 residues. CDR3 nucleotide sequence: TGTGCCAGCAGCCCGGGTGTCAATCAGCCCCAGCATTTT. Protein: CASSPGVNQPQHF.

The rearrangement joins TRBV18 to TRBJ2-4; D perhaps matches TRBD1 (6 bases). Trimming removed 5 bases at V and 2 bases at J, with 19 bases between. In germline, CDR1 is KGHSH, CDR2 LQKENI. The CDR3 spans 17 residues. The CDR3 DNA reads as TGTGCCAGCTCAACGGCGACTGGGGGCGGGTCCAAAAACATTCAGTACTTC. This encodes CASSTATGGGSKNIQYF.

This CDR3 is CARGGQGTIFEAFF. DNA for the CDR3: TGTGCCAGAGGGGGACAGGGGACTATCTTTGAAGCTTTCTTT. This chain links TRBV6-4 with TRBJ1-1; TRBD1 aligns across 10 bases. This CDR3 has 14 amino acids. Looked up from germline, CDR1 is MRHNA and CDR2 is SNTAGT. Losses at the gene ends were 9 bases for V and 7 bases for J; bases not matched to a gene: 11.

This clone was observed a single time. This sequence joins TRBV18 and TRBJ1-2; 7 nucleotides match TRBD1. CDR3 length: 15 residues. Germline V gene data show CDR1 as KGHSH and CDR2 as LQKENI. V was pared by 3 bases and J by 4 bases, with 8 bases of the junction left unmatched. The CDR3 loop is CASSPREGAGYGYTF. The CDR3 DNA is TGTGCCAGCTCACCGAGGGAGGGGGCTGGCTATGGCTACACCTTC.

The V call is TRBV5-6, the J call TRBJ1-2; 8 bases are a match to TRBD1. Germline values: CDR1 SGHDT, CDR2 YYEEEE. The junction had 4 bases not matched to a gene; V was cut back by 3 bases and J by 3 bases. CDR3 length equals 14 residues. Here the CDR3 DNA reads TGTGCCAGCAGCTGGGGACAGGAGGACTATGGCTACACCTTC. It yields the protein CASSWGQEDYGYTF.